A selection of T cell receptor beta chains follows, all from one sample in a study of T cells in localized non-small cell lung cancer. TCRdb keeps only in-frame clones here, not all; method: immunoSEQ multiplex PCR. Among tens of thousands of clones listed, over 75% were seen once. Sequencing used peripheral blood mononuclear cells, obtained before any cancer treatment. The source of these receptors is a male donor aged 60 or older with stage II lung adenocarcinoma. CDR3s include the opening cysteine and the closing phenylalanine or tryptophan. D genes are given only for firm matches. A row's size may be missing; if present it is once, few, many or a size class.

j_call clone_size d_call v_call cdr3_nt cdr3_aa
TRBJ2-7 NA NA TRBV28 TGTGCCAGCAGCCAAGAGTCCGCCGGAAAGTACGAGCAGTACTTC CASSQESAGKYEQYF
TRBJ2-7 NA NA TRBV27 TGTGCCAGCAGTTTCGGTCAGTCCTACGAGCAGTACTTC CASSFGQSYEQYF
TRBJ2-1 NA NA TRBV21-1 TGTGCCAGCAGCACCACAGGTGGCAATGAGCAGTTCTTC CASSTTGGNEQFF
TRBJ1-2 NA NA TRBV2 TGTGCCAGCAGTAGTGGGGGGGCGCGGTATGGCTACACCTTC CASSSGGARYGYTF
TRBJ2-5 NA NA TRBV11-2 TGTGCCAGCAGCTTACCACAGCAAGAGACCCAGTACTTC CASSLPQQETQYF
TRBJ2-1 medium-sized TRBD2 TRBV29-1 TGCAGCGTTGTGCGACTAGCGATCGGTGAGCAGTTCTTC CSVVRLAIGEQFF
TRBJ2-7 NA NA TRBV28 TGTGCCAGCCAGCGGTTGATGGACAGTACCTACGAGCAGTACTTC CASQRLMDSTYEQYF
TRBJ1-5 NA TRBD1 TRBV28 TGTGCCAGCAGCCCGGACAGGGAAGGTCGGCCCCAGCATTTT CASSPDREGRPQHF
TRBJ1-5 NA TRBD1 TRBV28 TGTGCCAGCAGTCCTCAGGGGGCTTTTCAGCCCCAGCATTTT CASSPQGAFQPQHF
TRBJ1-6 NA TRBD1 TRBV27 TGTGCCAGTCAGGGGGCTAAGGAAAAATCACCCCTCCACTTT CASQGAKEKSPLHF
TRBJ1-4 few NA TRBV11-3 TGTGCCAGCAGCTGGGACGGAAAGATGAAACTGTTTTTT CASSWDGKMKLFF
TRBJ2-1 NA NA TRBV5-1 TGCGCCAGCAGCTTGGAGAGTGGGGGGGAGCAGTTCTTC CASSLESGGEQFF
TRBJ2-7 once NA TRBV9 TGTGCCAGCAGCGTAGGTCCAGCTACCTACGAGCAGTACTTC CASSVGPATYEQYF
TRBJ2-7 NA TRBD2 TRBV19 TGTGCCAGTAGTAGCAGGACTAGCGGGAAAGAAGAGCAGTACTTC CASSSRTSGKEEQYF
TRBJ2-5 NA TRBD1 TRBV5-4 TGTGCCAGCCGCTCAGGGGGCGCGGGGGAGACCCAGTACTTC CASRSGGAGETQYF
TRBJ2-7 NA NA TRBV29-1 TGCAGCGTTGTGGTCGCAGGGAGTGGGGACGAGCAGTACTTC CSVVVAGSGDEQYF
TRBJ2-5 NA TRBD1 TRBV28 TGTGCCAGCAGTCTAACCGGGACAGCGGAAGAGACCCAGTACTTC CASSLTGTAEETQYF
TRBJ1-5 NA TRBD1 TRBV28 TGTGCCAGCAGACCGGACAGGGTAAATCAGCCCCAGCATTTT CASRPDRVNQPQHF
TRBJ2-2 NA NA TRBV27 TGTGCCAGCAGTTTAATTGCCAGGAACACCGGGGAGCTGTTTTTT CASSLIARNTGELFF
TRBJ2-1 NA NA TRBV11-2 TGTGCCAGCAGCTTAGCTACACCCCCGGCGGTCTTC CASSLATPPAVF
TRBJ2-7 few TRBD1 TRBV9 TGTGCCAGCAGCCCCCAGGGGACAGGGGTCGACGAGCAGTACTTC CASSPQGTGVDEQYF
TRBJ2-1 medium-sized TRBD2 TRBV5-1 TGCGCCAGCAGCTTACACCCACCGGGGGGGACTAGCGGTGACAATGAGCAGTTCTTC CASSLHPPGGTSGDNEQFF
TRBJ1-4 NA NA TRBV7-8 TGTGCCAGCAGCTCACCTTCGGGGGGATTAAGCGAAAAACTGTTTTTT CASSSPSGGLSEKLFF
TRBJ2-1 NA NA TRBV18 TGTGCCAGCTCACCTGGGAGAATGAATGAGCAGTTCTTC CASSPGRMNEQFF
TRBJ2-6 once TRBD1 TRBV28 TGTGCCAGCAGTGTGCGGGACAGGAGTAGGGATCGAGCGGCCAACGTCCTGACTTTC CASSVRDRSRDRAANVLTF
TRBJ2-3 NA NA TRBV25-1 TGTGCCAGCAGTCGACAGTTCACTGGCACAGATACGCAGTATTTT CASSRQFTGTDTQYF
TRBJ2-5 NA NA TRBV28 TGTGCCAGCAGTTTAGGAGGAGGGAGAACCCAGTACTTC CASSLGGGRTQYF
TRBJ2-7 NA NA TRBV6-1 TGTGCCAGCACCCTGGGTGGGGACTCCTACGAGCAGTACTTC CASTLGGDSYEQYF
TRBJ2-5 NA NA TRBV4-2 TGTGCCAGCAGCCAAGAAATGGAACTAGCTCGAGAGACCCAGTACTTC CASSQEMELARETQYF
TRBJ2-1 medium-sized NA TRBV28 TGTGCCAGCGAGCGACAGCAAGGGTCGAATGAGCAGTTCTTC CASERQQGSNEQFF
TRBJ2-1 NA TRBD1 TRBV19 TGTGCCAGTAGTAGCCGACAGGGGTACAATGAGCAGTTCTTC CASSSRQGYNEQFF
TRBJ2-2 NA TRBD2 TRBV11-3 TGTGCCAGCAGCTTCAGACTAGCGGGGGCGAACACCGGGGAGCTGTTTTTT CASSFRLAGANTGELFF
TRBJ2-7 NA NA TRBV21-1 TGTGCCAGCAGCCCCGACGACCTAATCGCACGGGCCTACGAGCAGTACTTC CASSPDDLIARAYEQYF
TRBJ1-5 NA NA TRBV6-1 TGTGCCAGCAGTGAACTTTTGGGGGCGCGGGCTCAGCCCCAGCATTTT CASSELLGARAQPQHF
TRBJ2-5 NA NA TRBV9 TGTGCCAGCAGCGTAGGAGTAGGGGCAGGCAAAGAAGAGACCCAGTACTTC CASSVGVGAGKEETQYF
TRBJ2-1 NA NA TRBV5-1 TGCGCCAGCAGCTTGGGGGGACTTCTTTCAAGAAATGAGCAGTTCTTC CASSLGGLLSRNEQFF
TRBJ2-3 NA NA TRBV18 TGTGCCAGCTCACCACAATCTGGGGCAGATACGCAGTATTTT CASSPQSGADTQYF
TRBJ1-1 NA NA TRBV15 TGTGCCACCAGCAGACACATGAACTACCGGGGAGGCTCTGAAGCTTTCTTT CATSRHMNYRGGSEAFF
TRBJ2-3 NA NA TRBV5-4 TGTGCCAGCAGCTACCCCGACGGGGGTTCGCAGTATTTT CASSYPDGGSQYF
TRBJ1-3 few NA TRBV18 TGTGCCAGCTCACCACAGAACAGCAACTCTGGAAACACCATATATTTT CASSPQNSNSGNTIYF
TRBJ1-2 NA NA TRBV5-4 TGTGCCAGCAGCTCGTCTAACCGGTGGGGTGGCTACACCTTC CASSSSNRWGGYTF
TRBJ2-5 NA NA TRBV7-9 TGTGCCAGCAGCTTAACGGTGGGGGAGACCCAGTACTTC CASSLTVGETQYF